This entry lists 27 T cell receptor beta chains sequenced from one sample in a study of beta chain features in type 1 diabetes (dated 2018 in TCRdb). Overall results and qualifications from the work: In all four CD4+ subsets, TCRB CDR3 length was moderately but significantly shorter in type 1 diabetes patients.

The library was made by the immunoSEQ multiplex PCR assay. The entire amount of isolated RNA was reverse transcribed using the High Capacity cDNA Reverse Transcription Kit, so the sequenced TCRB transcripts were expressed ones. TCRdb's version of the immuneACCESS table is confined to in-frame rearrangements and falls short of the full clone set. An unresolved V gene accounts for under half of the shortfall where checked; the remainder is of unknown origin. For this sample the table gives roughly 330,000 clones, of which approximately 15% were detected only once. The top ten clones comprise roughly 0.016% of the sample. Which antigens these TCRs recognize remains unknown. Sequenced: naive CD4+ T cells from blood. The cell subset or site label, read with the paper, signifies: true naive CD4+ T cells. The source is a woman aged 18-30 years with type 1 diabetes.

The CDR3 loop is CASGLDNRRGTQYF. The DNA of the CDR3 is TGTGCTAGTGGTCTCGATAATAGAAGGGGGACCCAGTACTTC. The gene calls are TRBV12-5 and TRBJ2-5; possibly TRBD1 for D (5 bases). Deletions cut 5 bases from V and 7 bases from J, with 17 bases between. Germline loops: CDR1 LGHNT, CDR2 FRNRAP. The CDR3 consists of 14 residues.

CDR3 DNA: TGTGCCAACCAACTCGGGAGCACAGATACGCAGTATTTT. Residues: CANQLGSTDTQYF. This chain connects TRBV2 to TRBJ2-3; no definite D call. The CDR3 has 13 residues. CDR1 and CDR2 from the germline V gene are SNHLY and FYNNEI. V was trimmed by 10 bases and J by 0 bases, leaving 11 bases between them.

The chain recombines TRBV15 with TRBJ1-5; TRBD1 aligns across 8 bases. After removal of 0 bases from V and 0 bases from J, the junction contained 10 bases not matched to a gene. Germline V gives CDR1 LNHNV, CDR2 YYDKDF (reference sequence). The CDR3 runs 19 residues. The CDR3 coding sequence is TGTGCCACCAGCAGAGATCGAGGACAGGGAAAGAATAGCAATCAGCCCCAGCATTTT. Translation: CATSRDRGQGKNSNQPQHF.

This clone has a handful of counts. This chain connects TRBV5-6 to TRBJ1-2; D uncertain. The germline V gene has CDR1 SGHDT and CDR2 YYEEEE. The CDR3 runs to 13 residues. V lost 2 bases to trimming and J lost 5 bases, with 10 bases between them. The CDR3 coding sequence is TGTGCCAGCAGCTTTGGGCACACTTATGGCTACACCTTC. It specifies CASSFGHTYGYTF.

This chain connects TRBV7-9 to TRBJ2-7; the D is unclear. Germline-derived CDR1 and CDR2 are SEHNR and FQNEAQ (reference sequence). Trimming shortened V by 1 base and J by 3 bases, and 13 bases separated the two germline ends. The CDR3 length is 15 residues. The CDR3 sequence is CASSLGALFFYEQYF. For the CDR3, the DNA is TGTGCCAGCAGCTTAGGCGCGTTATTCTTCTACGAGCAGTACTTC.

In this sample, this clone turned up a few times. This chain uses TRBV28 with TRBJ2-2; the D is unclear. The V end was cut by 3 bases, the J end by 0 bases, with 5 bases between. Germline V gene lookup returns CDR1 MDHEN and CDR2 SYDVKM. The CDR3 is made up of 14 amino acids. CDR3 in amino acids: CASSFLANTGELFF. CDR3 coding DNA: TGTGCCAGCAGTTTTCTAGCGAACACCGGGGAGCTGTTTTTT.

The sample holds a few counts of this clone. The chain carries TRBV30 and TRBJ1-4, with D perhaps matching TRBD1 (6 bases). Germline lookup yields CDR1 GTSNPN and CDR2 SVGIG (reference sequence). This CDR3 is 14 amino acids long. The V end lost 2 bases, the J end lost 5 bases, and 12 bases lay between the germline ends. CDR3 bases: TGTGCCTGGAGTTTGGACAGCCAGAATGAAAAACTGTTTTTT. Translating gives CAWSLDSQNEKLFF.

The chain recombines TRBV28 with TRBJ1-1; D not resolved. CDR3 size: 15 residues. The germline V gene encodes CDR1 MDHEN and CDR2 SYDVKM. The ends were cut back, 7 bases at V and 3 bases at J, with 18 bases in the middle. CDR3 residues: CASIPWPGWDTEAFF. CDR3 DNA sequence: TGTGCCAGCATCCCCTGGCCAGGTTGGGACACTGAAGCTTTCTTT.

The V and J genes are TRBV9 and TRBJ2-3, with 7 bases identical to TRBD2. V shed 0 bases, J shed 6 bases, and the junction held 7 bases outside the gene matches. The length of the CDR3 is 15 residues. In germline, CDR1 is SGDLS, CDR2 YYNGEE. The CDR3 sequence is CASSVALAERDTQYF. CDR3 DNA sequence: TGTGCCAGCAGCGTAGCCCTAGCGGAGCGGGATACGCAGTATTTT.

The chain employs TRBV19 and TRBJ2-1, with 12 bases lining up with TRBD2. Germline CDR1 and CDR2: LNHDA and SQIVND (reference sequence). V trimming: 0 bases; J trimming: 4 bases; junction bases outside the gene matches: 4. This CDR3 contains 17 residues. The CDR3 is CASSIESGLAGYNEQFF. The CDR3 bases are TGTGCCAGTAGTATAGAAAGCGGACTAGCGGGATACAATGAGCAGTTCTTC.

Many counts were recorded for this clone. The rearrangement links TRBV7-9 to TRBJ2-5; D is unresolved. Trimming shortened V by 1 base and J by 6 bases, and 12 bases separated the two germline ends. This CDR3 has 14 residues. The germline V gene encodes CDR1 SEHNR and CDR2 FQNEAQ (reference sequence). This chain's CDR3 is CASSLGPEEKTQYF. The CDR3 DNA sequence: TGTGCCAGCAGCTTAGGACCAGAGGAGAAGACCCAGTACTTC.

The chain carries TRBV6-1 and TRBJ2-1, with D possibly TRBD2 on 5 matching bases. The germline gives CDR1 MNHNS, CDR2 SASEGT. V lost 2 bases and J 6 bases, leaving 14 bases between the germline ends. The length of the CDR3 is 15 residues. For the CDR3, the DNA is TGTGCCAGCAGTGAAAGGGCTCCGGGAATCAATGAGCAGTTCTTC. Residues: CASSERAPGINEQFF.

The CDR3: CASSATSGSIHEQFF. The CDR3 DNA reads TGTGCCAGCAGCGCCACTAGCGGGAGTATCCATGAGCAGTTCTTC. The chain links TRBV9 to TRBJ2-1; 11 nucleotides match TRBD2. The CDR3 sequence is 15 residues long. The germline gives CDR1 SGDLS, CDR2 YYNGEE. J gave up 8 bases and V 3 bases, and 7 bases lay outside the gene matches.

This clone was observed a few times. The V and J genes are TRBV9 and TRBJ2-3, with D perhaps matching TRBD2 (6 bases). The CDR3 length is 16 residues. Germline lookup yields CDR1 SGDLS and CDR2 YYNGEE. The ends were cut back, 1 base at V and 5 bases at J, with 17 bases in the middle. CDR3 in DNA: TGTGCCAGCAGCGTAAATCCGGGGGACGAGGTAGATACGCAGTATTTT. Translating it yields CASSVNPGDEVDTQYF.

This CDR3 is CASSFNRNQPQHF. The CDR3 bases are TGTGCCAGCAGTTTTAACAGAAATCAGCCCCAGCATTTT. The chain combines TRBV27 with TRBJ1-5; D gene unclear. The germline V and J ends were trimmed by 3 bases and 4 bases, with 7 bases remaining between them. This CDR3 has 13 amino acids. Per the germline V gene, CDR1 is MNHEY and CDR2 is SMNVEV (reference sequence).

The chain combines TRBV9 with TRBJ2-1; 10 bases are a match to TRBD2. The CDR3 length is 18 residues. V trimming: 4 bases; J trimming: 8 bases; junction bases outside the gene matches: 18. From germline, CDR1 is SGDLS and CDR2 YYNGEE. CDR3 nucleotides: TGTGCCAGCAGCTTGAGGGGAGTAGCGGGAGGACGGGGCGATGAGCAGTTCTTC. Residues: CASSLRGVAGGRGDEQFF. Based on the CDR3 plus reference TRBV9 and TRBJ2-1, the full variable domain is DSGVTQTPKHLITATGQRVTLRCSPRSGDLSVYWYQQSLDQGLQFLIQYYNGEERAKGNILERFSAQQFPDLHSELNLSSLELGDSALYFCASSLRGVAGGRGDEQFFGPGTRLTVL.

The rearrangement joins TRBV7-8 to TRBJ2-5; 7 nucleotides agree with TRBD1. From germline, CDR1 is SGHVS and CDR2 FQNEAQ. V dropped 5 bases and J dropped 2; count of bases not matched to a gene: 5. This CDR3 comprises 14 residues. The chain's CDR3 is CASSVGTAQETQYF. CDR3 coding DNA: TGTGCCAGCAGCGTCGGGACAGCACAAGAGACCCAGTACTTC.

V is TRBV6-6 and J is TRBJ2-7; 7 positions agree with TRBD1. This CDR3 is 14 amino acids long. From germline, CDR1 is MNHNY and CDR2 SVGAGI (reference sequence). The V segment lost 6 bases and the J segment 2 bases; nucleotides outside the gene matches: 7. CDR3 loop: CASRMERGPYEQYF. CDR3 DNA: TGTGCCAGCAGGATGGAAAGGGGGCCCTACGAGCAGTACTTC.

This clone was seen a handful of times. In nucleotides, the CDR3 is TGTGCCAGCAGCCACGGGACTAGCGGGTTTTCCTACGAGCAGTACGTC. This codes for CASSHGTSGFSYEQYV. The J gene is TRBJ2-7, the V gene TRBV7-8; TRBD2 matches 12 bases. This CDR3 has 16 residues. V gave up 5 bases and J gave up 1 base; unmatched junction bases: 6. Germline V gene lookup returns CDR1 SGHVS and CDR2 FQNEAQ.

This clone showed up just a few times. The J gene is TRBJ2-7, the V gene TRBV5-4; TRBD2 matches at 8 bases. From germline, CDR1 is SGHNT and CDR2 YYREEE (reference sequence). The J segment lost 4 bases and the V segment lost 4 bases, leaving 7 bases of the junction unmatched. The CDR3 consists of 14 residues. The CDR3 coding sequence is TGTGCCAGCAGCCAAGCGGGAGTCGCTTACGAGCAGTACTTC. Translated, it gives CASSQAGVAYEQYF.

The V call is TRBV5-4, the J call TRBJ2-5; 7 nucleotides line up with TRBD1. V was pared by 3 bases and J by 1 base, with 6 bases of the junction left unmatched. This CDR3 region has 15 residues. Germline CDR1 reads SGHNT; CDR2 reads YYREEE (reference sequence). CDR3: CASSSARDSQETQYF. As DNA, the CDR3 is TGTGCCAGCAGCTCGGCCCGGGACAGCCAAGAGACCCAGTACTTC.

This clone has only a few counts. J is TRBJ2-1 and V is TRBV11-3; TRBD2 is a possible D gene (5 bases). From germline, CDR1 is SGHNT and CDR2 YENEEA. Trimming took off 2 bases at V and 6 bases at J, with 8 bases between the two ends. The CDR3 runs to 13 residues. For the CDR3, the DNA is TGTGCCAGCAGCTTACTAGCCACCAATGAGCAGTTCTTC. Amino acids: CASSLLATNEQFF.

This clone came up a few times. The chain has TRBV5-1 and TRBJ2-1, with 7 bases fitting TRBD1. V lost 1 base to trimming and J lost 10 bases; unmatched junction nucleotides: 17. The germline V gene has CDR1 SGHRS and CDR2 YFSETQ. The CDR3 loop spans 17 amino acids. DNA of the CDR3: TGCGCCAGCAGCTTGACCGGGACAGTGGCCTCCCAGAGGGAGCAGTTCTTC. It codes for CASSLTGTVASQREQFF.

This clone occurred a few times. This chain links TRBV10-3 with TRBJ2-1; no reliable D call. The CDR3 runs 15 residues. The germline gives CDR1 ENHRY, CDR2 SYGVKD. Trimming removed 7 bases at V and 1 base at J, with 14 bases between. The CDR3 sequence is CAIMRRSSSYNEQFF. The CDR3 region has the DNA TGTGCCATCATGCGCCGGAGCTCGTCCTACAATGAGCAGTTCTTC.

CDR3 nucleotide sequence: TGTGCCAGTAGTAGGGGAGTTGGGTACACTGAAGCTTTCTTT. Its translation: CASSRGVGYTEAFF. This chain connects TRBV19 to TRBJ1-1; D ambiguous. Per the germline V gene, CDR1 is LNHDA and CDR2 is SQIVND (reference sequence). The V and J ends lost 4 bases and 3 bases respectively, with 12 bases between them. The CDR3 is 14 residues long.

This clone was seen more than once but under ten times. V and J are TRBV11-2 and TRBJ2-1; 12 bases align to TRBD2. The germline V gene has CDR1 SGHAT and CDR2 FQNNGV. The CDR3 sequence is 15 residues long. After removal of 5 bases from V and 4 bases from J, the junction contained 3 bases not matched to a gene. This chain's CDR3 is CASSGLAGMYNEQFF. CDR3 sequence (DNA): TGTGCCAGCAGCGGACTAGCGGGGATGTACAATGAGCAGTTCTTC.

This clone was counted between two and nine times. This rearrangement joins TRBV7-3 to TRBJ2-5; unclear D gene. Germline CDR1 is SGHTA and CDR2 is FQGTGA. Trimming pared 5 bases from V and 3 bases from J, leaving 10 bases between. The length of the CDR3 is 13 residues. The CDR3 here is CASSPVGKETQYF. The DNA of the CDR3 is TGTGCCAGCAGCCCCGTCGGTAAAGAGACCCAGTACTTC. Together with reference TRBV7-3 and TRBJ2-5, the CDR3 gives the full variable domain: GAGVSQTPSNKVTEKGKYVELRCDPISGHTALYWYRQSLGQGPEFLIYFQGTGAADDSGLPNDRFFAVRPEGSVSTLKIQRTERGDSAVYLCASSPVGKETQYFGPGTRLLVL.